The subject of this entry is one T cell receptor (beta chain). The antigen remains unidentified. The sample comes from a study of T cell repertoires in cytomegalovirus infection. Study in general: CMV epitopes, recently identified HLA-C-restricted and well-studied HLA-B-restricted, were used. Carrying CMV and the relevant HLA type showed in public TCR beta signatures. Study conclusions and caveats: The study identified carriers of CMV plus the relevant HLA from cumulative public TCR beta family frequency. Dominating the ex vivo response were TCR beta clonotypes that were CMV-specific and HLA-C-restricted.

Via MiXCR, TCRdb re-called the reads, giving one row per CDR3 protein. Of some 350,000 distinct CDR3 sequences in the sample, about 32% were seen once. V was shortened by 5 bases and J by 6 bases, with 16 bases between the two germline ends. The CDR3 has 15 residues. Per the germline V gene, CDR1 is SGHVS and CDR2 is FNYEAQ. This specimen was cultured PBMCs, taken from culture after CMV antigen stimulation. The source is a human donor in good health (CMV status not recorded). Some clones in this sample may be carry-over from other donors' samples. This rearrangement joins TRBV7-6 to TRBJ2-2; tentative D call: TRBD2 (5 bases). The CDR3 DNA sequence: TGTGCCAGCAGCCGGAGGACCCGTTTCGCCGGGGAGCTGTTTTTT. This sequence encodes CASSRRTRFAGELFF.